This entry lists 9 T cell receptor beta chains sequenced from one sample in a study of blood T cell repertoires in COVID-19 (dated by TCRdb to about 2020). Library method: the immunoSEQ multiplex PCR assay. TCRdb obtained this table from immuneACCESS and retained in-frame rearrangements with V and J assigned. These tables miss some clones; where compared with another copy, unresolved V genes account for less than half of the shortfall, and the remainder is unexplained. The sample table records roughly 64,000 clones; 80% to 90% of these occur just once. The ten biggest clones cover 3.2% of the sample. The specimen sequenced was peripheral blood. Receptors were obtained from a man between 45 and 60 years old with active COVID-19.

The rearrangement uses TRBV21-1 and TRBJ1-1; no DNA check was done on the table's D call, TRBD1. TRBV21-1 is a listed pseudogene. The CDR3 spans 15 residues. CDR3 sequence reads: CASSKQGETGTEAFF. In nucleotides, the CDR3 is TGTGCCAGCAGCAAACAGGGGGAGACGGGCACTGAAGCTTTCTTT.

This clone was observed a few times. The rearrangement links TRBV19 to TRBJ2-7; D remains ambiguous. From germline, CDR1 is LNHDA and CDR2 SQIVND (reference sequence). V lost 5 bases and J 5 bases, leaving 19 bases between the germline ends. There are 15 residues in the CDR3. The CDR3 is CASSPLVASRDEQYF. CDR3 sequence (DNA): TGTGCCAGTAGTCCCCTCGTAGCCTCTCGTGACGAGCAGTACTTC.

The chain couples TRBV2 to TRBJ2-4, with 9 bases aligning to TRBD2. V shed 4 bases, J shed 6 bases, and the junction held 10 bases outside the gene matches. The CDR3 extends over 16 amino acids. Looked up from germline, CDR1 is SNHLY and CDR2 is FYNNEI. Here the CDR3 DNA reads TGTGCCAGCAGTGGCCAGCTAGCGGGATTAACAAACATTCAGTACTTC. Protein: CASSGQLAGLTNIQYF.

Details on this clone: One end of the junction varies from germline; a read error may be responsible. The chain combines TRBV7-3 with TRBJ2-5, with 8 positions matching TRBD1. The CDR3 sequence is 17 residues long. Germline V gene data show CDR1 as SGHTA and CDR2 as FQGTGA. Here the CDR3 DNA reads TGTGCCAGCAGCCTAACCCCAGGGGGCGGTTCTGGAGAGACCCAGTACTTC. Protein: CASSLTPGGGSGETQYF.

This clone was observed a handful of times. V and J are TRBV5-4 and TRBJ1-6; 10 bases map to TRBD1. The V gene's germline CDR1 is SGHNT and CDR2 YYREEE (reference sequence). Losses at the gene ends were 3 bases for V and 9 bases for J; bases not matched to a gene: 6. The length of the CDR3 is 15 residues. The CDR3 bases are TGTGCCAGCAGCTCCGGACAGGGGGTGGGTTCACCCCTCCACTTT. Its translation: CASSSGQGVGSPLHF. The full variable domain, with the rest looked up from reference TRBV5-4 and TRBJ1-6, is ETGVTQSPTHLIKTRGQQVTLRCSSQSGHNTVSWYQQALGQGPQFIFQYYREEENGRGNFPPRFSGLQFPNYSSELNVNALELDDSALYLCASSSGQGVGSPLHFGNGTRLTVT.

The chain uses TRBV7-8 and TRBJ2-3, with 8 nucleotides matching TRBD1. Trimming took 2 bases from V and 2 from J; bases not matched to a gene: 3. Germline loops: CDR1 SGHVS, CDR2 FQNEAQ. The CDR3 contains 15 residues. The CDR3: CASSLRQGATDTQYF. The CDR3 nucleotides are TGTGCCAGCAGCTTAAGGCAGGGGGCCACAGATACGCAGTATTTT.

The chain combines TRBV15 with TRBJ2-7; 9 nucleotides line up with TRBD1. After removal of 3 bases from V and 3 bases from J, the junction contained 6 bases not matched to a gene. The CDR3 is 15 amino acids. From germline, CDR1 is LNHNV and CDR2 YYDKDF (reference sequence). The CDR3 DNA is TGTGCCACCAGCAGTTGGGACAGGGAGCTCTACGAGCAGTACTTC. Translation gives CATSSWDRELYEQYF.

This chain joins TRBV29-1 and TRBJ1-1, with D maybe TRBD1 (5 bases). V dropped 2 bases and J dropped 4 bases, with 11 bases sitting between them. This CDR3 region has 13 residues. Germline V gene lookup returns CDR1 SQVTM and CDR2 ANQGSEA. The CDR3 sequence: CSVERQQGTEAFF. The DNA of the CDR3 is TGCAGCGTTGAAAGGCAGCAGGGCACTGAAGCTTTCTTT.

The rearrangement links TRBV5-1 to TRBJ2-7, with D perhaps matching TRBD2 (6 bases). The CDR3 contains 14 residues. Germline lookup yields CDR1 SGHRS and CDR2 YFSETQ. Deletions cut 4 bases from V and 0 bases from J, with 11 bases between. CDR3 in amino acids: CASSPGLNSYEQYF. Written as DNA, the CDR3 is TGCGCCAGCAGCCCGGGACTGAACTCCTACGAGCAGTACTTC. Full variable domain (remainder filled in from reference TRBV5-1 and TRBJ2-7): KAGVTQTPRYLIKTRGQQVTLSCSPISGHRSVSWYQQTPGQGLQFLFEYFSETQRNKGNFPGRFSGRQFSNSRSEMNVSTLELGDSALYLCASSPGLNSYEQYFGPGTRLTVT.